This is a list of T cell receptor beta chains from one sample in a study of cytomegalovirus exposure and HLA in healthy donors. Profiling relied on immunoSEQ multiplex PCR, and the TCRdb table lists in-frame clones only, not all of them. Here the sample spans roughly 110,000 clones, 65% to 90% being singletons. Sequencing was done on a sample of PBMCs. Receptor source: a man between 45 and 60 years old in good health and CMV-seronegative. The CDR3 runs from the conserved cysteine through the conserved F or W. The D gene is left open where the match is weak. Where a row states a size, it is once, few, many or the class of an expanded clone; other rows omit it.

d_gene,v_gene,abundance,j_gene,CDR3nt,CDR3aa
NA,TRBV7-2,once,TRBJ1-2,TGTGCCAGCAGCCCCTATCGTCAGGGAAACTATGGCTACACCTTC,CASSPYRQGNYGYTF
NA,TRBV21-1,NA,TRBJ2-5,TGTGCCAGCAGCAAAGTGACAGGGGGAGGAGAGACCCAGTACTTC,CASSKVTGGGETQYF
TRBD1,TRBV19,NA,TRBJ2-6,TGTGCCAGTGAGACAGGGGCTGGGGCCAACGTCCTGACTTTC,CASETGAGANVLTF
TRBD2,TRBV6-5,NA,TRBJ2-7,TGTGCCAGCAGTTACTCGGGCGGGGGCTCCTACGAGCAGTACTTC,CASSYSGGGSYEQYF
NA,TRBV2,NA,TRBJ1-2,TGTGCCAGCCAGGGGTATGGCTACACCTTC,CASQGYGYTF
NA,TRBV29-1,NA,TRBJ1-2,TGCAGCGTTGATGAGACGGGAGGACCTGGCTACACCTTC,CSVDETGGPGYTF
NA,TRBV5-1,few,TRBJ2-7,TGCGCCAGCAGCTTGGAGGGGATTCATCTCTACGAGCAGTACTTC,CASSLEGIHLYEQYF
TRBD1,TRBV11-2,NA,TRBJ1-2,TGTGCCAGCAGCTCCTACCTTCTACGACAGGGCGTGATCTATGGCTACACCTTC,CASSSYLLRQGVIYGYTF
NA,TRBV30,NA,TRBJ1-3,TGTGCCTGGACAGAGACAGCAGGAAACACCATATATTTT,CAWTETAGNTIYF
TRBD1,TRBV5-4,NA,TRBJ1-1,TGTGCCAGCAGCTCTAGCTTACTACAGGGGGGTGACACTGAAGCTTTCTTT,CASSSSLLQGGDTEAFF
NA,TRBV15,NA,TRBJ1-3,TGTGCCACCAGCAGAGATCCGGGAGCGTCTGGAAACACCATATATTTT,CATSRDPGASGNTIYF
NA,TRBV15,NA,TRBJ2-3,TGTGCCACCAGCAGAGATAGGGGCCGAGTAGGTACGCAGTATTTT,CATSRDRGRVGTQYF
NA,TRBV29-1,NA,TRBJ1-5,TGCAGCCAGGGTAGTAGGAGTCAGCCCCAGCATTTT,CSQGSRSQPQHF
NA,TRBV7-9,NA,TRBJ1-6,TGTGCCAGCGGGGCGTTATATAATTCACCCCTCCACTTT,CASGALYNSPLHF
NA,TRBV29-1,once,TRBJ2-3,TGCAGCGTCCGAGGGGGGGGCACAGATACGCAGTATTTT,CSVRGGGTDTQYF
TRBD1,TRBV19,NA,TRBJ2-7,TGTGCCAGTAGTATAAGACAGGGATTCTACGAGCAGTACTTC,CASSIRQGFYEQYF
NA,TRBV5-6,NA,TRBJ2-5,TGTGCCAGCAGCTTGGAGACAGCCCTACAAGAGACCCAGTACTTC,CASSLETALQETQYF
NA,TRBV11-1,NA,TRBJ2-5,TGTGCCAGCAGCTTAGCGCACCGGGAGAGAGAGACCCAGTACTTC,CASSLAHRERETQYF
NA,TRBV28,NA,TRBJ2-3,TGTGCCAGCAGTTTAAGCGAGGGAATAAGGACGCAGTATTTT,CASSLSEGIRTQYF
TRBD1,TRBV28,NA,TRBJ2-3,TGTGCCAGCAGTTCAGCGGGACAGGGGGGATCAGATACGCAGTATTTT,CASSSAGQGGSDTQYF
NA,TRBV19,NA,TRBJ1-6,TGTGCCAGTAGTATAGGGGGGGATTCACCCCTCCACTTT,CASSIGGDSPLHF
TRBD1,TRBV11-2,NA,TRBJ1-4,TGTGCCAGCAGCATTGGGACAGGGGGCCCTGAAAAACTGTTTTTT,CASSIGTGGPEKLFF
NA,TRBV27,NA,TRBJ1-5,TGTGCCAGCAGAATACAGAGCAATCAGCCCCAGCATTTT,CASRIQSNQPQHF
NA,TRBV6-6,NA,TRBJ1-5,TGTGCCAGCAGTTACAGGGACATCTATCAGCCCCAGCATTTT,CASSYRDIYQPQHF
NA,TRBV5-1,NA,TRBJ1-4,TGCGCCAGCAGCCCGGGGGGTTTGACTAATGAAAAACTGTTTTTT,CASSPGGLTNEKLFF
NA,TRBV7-9,NA,TRBJ2-2,TGTGCCAGCAGCCAGTCGTCAGGGGCCGGGGAGCTGTTTTTT,CASSQSSGAGELFF
NA,TRBV7-9,few,TRBJ1-4,TGTGCCAGCAGCTCCTCTGGAGGAAATGAAAAACTGTTTTTT,CASSSSGGNEKLFF
NA,TRBV6-6,NA,TRBJ1-2,NA,CASSSSAGINYGYTF
NA,TRBV5-8,NA,TRBJ1-6,TGTGCCAGCAGCTTCGGCGGCGATTTAATCTATAATTCACCCCTCCACTTT,CASSFGGDLIYNSPLHF
NA,TRBV5-5,NA,TRBJ1-2,TGTGCCAGCAGCCCTCAGCAGGGATGGTATGGCTACACCTTC,CASSPQQGWYGYTF
NA,TRBV12-2,NA,TRBJ1-5,TGTGCAAGTCGCTTAGACAGGGACGAGAATCAGCCCCAGCATTTT,CASRLDRDENQPQHF
TRBD1,TRBV10-3,NA,TRBJ1-2,TGTGCCATCAGTGCCGGGACAGGGGATATCTATGGCTACACCTTC,CAISAGTGDIYGYTF
TRBD1,TRBV9,NA,TRBJ1-4,TGTGCCAGCAGCTCACGACAGGGAACTGAAAAACTGTTTTTT,CASSSRQGTEKLFF
TRBD1,TRBV29-1,NA,TRBJ2-4,TGCAGCGGCGTGACAGGGCTCGGAAACATTCAGTACTTC,CSGVTGLGNIQYF
NA,TRBV27,NA,TRBJ2-4,TGTGCCAGCAGTTTGGGGCGCCCTCAGTCCAAAAACATTCAGTACTTC,CASSLGRPQSKNIQYF
NA,TRBV7-8,NA,TRBJ2-7,TGTGCCAGCAGCCCCTCGGCGGGGGCCAACTACGAGCAGTACTTC,CASSPSAGANYEQYF
NA,TRBV4-1,few,TRBJ2-2,TGCGCCAGCAGCCAAGCCCTATTACGCGGGGCGAACACCGGGGAGCTGTTTTTT,CASSQALLRGANTGELFF
NA,TRBV6-5,NA,TRBJ1-2,TGTGCCAGCAGTCGCGACGGGTTCGCTAACTATGGCTACACCTTC,CASSRDGFANYGYTF
TRBD1,TRBV6-5,few,TRBJ2-3,TGTGCCAGCAGAGAATGGGACAGAGGAACAGATACGCAGTATTTT,CASREWDRGTDTQYF
TRBD2,TRBV5-8,few,TRBJ2-3,TGTGCCAGCAGCTTCGGGGGGGGCACAGATACGCAGTATTTT,CASSFGGGTDTQYF
NA,TRBV2,few,TRBJ2-3,TGTGCCAGCAGTGATCCGGGGGAGGATACGCAGTATTTT,CASSDPGEDTQYF
NA,TRBV2,few,TRBJ1-2,TGTGCCAGCAGTGAAACGGTTAAGGGGAAGGACGATGGCCCTGGCCCTTCTAACTATGGCTACACCTTC,CASSETVKGKDDGPGPSNYGYTF
NA,TRBV11-2,NA,TRBJ2-7,TGTGCCAGCAGCTTACAGAGACAGTCCTCCTACGAGCAGTACTTC,CASSLQRQSSYEQYF
TRBD1,TRBV7-2,NA,TRBJ2-1,TGTGCCAGCAGCTTAGCGGGACAGGGGTACAATGAGCAGTTCTTC,CASSLAGQGYNEQFF
NA,TRBV5-1,NA,TRBJ1-4,TGCGCCAGCAGCCGGTCCGGGGGGGACGAAAAACTGTTTTTT,CASSRSGGDEKLFF
TRBD1,TRBV19,NA,TRBJ2-2,TGTGCCAGTAGTATACCGGGACAGTGGTACGGGGAGCTGTTTTTT,CASSIPGQWYGELFF
TRBD1,TRBV14,NA,TRBJ2-2,TGTGCCAGCAGCCTCAGGACAGGGGGATCGGGGAAGCTGTTTTTT,CASSLRTGGSGKLFF